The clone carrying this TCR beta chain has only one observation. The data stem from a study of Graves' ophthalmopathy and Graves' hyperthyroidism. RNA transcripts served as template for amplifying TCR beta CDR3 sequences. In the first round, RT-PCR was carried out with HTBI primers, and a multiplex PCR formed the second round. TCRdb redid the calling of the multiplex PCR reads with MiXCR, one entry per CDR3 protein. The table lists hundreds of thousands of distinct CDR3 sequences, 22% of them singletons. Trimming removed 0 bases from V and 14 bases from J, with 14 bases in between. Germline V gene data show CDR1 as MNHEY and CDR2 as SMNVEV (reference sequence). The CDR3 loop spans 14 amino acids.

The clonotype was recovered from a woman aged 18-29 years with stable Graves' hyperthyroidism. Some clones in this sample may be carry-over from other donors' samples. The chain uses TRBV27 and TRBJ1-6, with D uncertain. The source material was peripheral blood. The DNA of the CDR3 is TGTGCCAGCAGTTTATCCGATGGGGAGGCGACCCTCCACTTT. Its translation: CASSLSDGEATLHF.